The rows below give T cell receptor beta chains drawn from one sample of a study of blood T cell repertoires in COVID-19. Libraries were prepared by immunoSEQ multiplex PCR; TCRdb keeps only in-frame clonotypes and omits some of them. The data show approximately 91,000 clones, around three quarters seen once. The sequencing input was peripheral blood. The receptors shown here come from a man aged 70-80 years with acute or convalescent COVID-19. Each CDR3 is given with its conserved first and last residue. A D gene is named only where the DNA matches it firmly. Not every row has a clone size; where given, it reads once, few, many or a size class.

>.|TRBV13|.|TRBJ2-3
TGTGCCAGCAGCTTAGGGAGAACAGATACGCAGTATTTT
CASSLGRTDTQYF
>.|TRBV2|TRBD1|TRBJ2-2
TGTGCCAGCAGGATACAGGGGGCGGGCGGGGAGCTGTTTTTT
CASRIQGAGGELFF
>.|TRBV5-5|.|TRBJ2-2
TGTGCCAGCAGCTTGTTTCCGGGGCCGGGGGCCGGGGAGCTGTTTTTT
CASSLFPGPGAGELFF
>few|TRBV7-9|TRBD2|TRBJ2-2
TGTGCCAGCAGCCCCATAGCGGGAGGCGGGACCGGGGAGCTGTTTTTT
CASSPIAGGGTGELFF
>.|TRBV5-1|TRBD1|TRBJ1-1
TGCGCCAGCAGCTTGCGGGGACAGATGAACACTGAAGCTTTCTTT
CASSLRGQMNTEAFF
>.|TRBV19|TRBD1|TRBJ1-1
TGTGCCACCTCAGAGACAGGGGGCAGGAGCACTGAAGCTTTCTTT
CATSETGGRSTEAFF
>.|TRBV5-8|TRBD2|TRBJ2-1
TGTGCCAGCAGCCCCTCCCTAGCGGGGAGGAGCTCCTACAATGAGCAGTTCTTC
CASSPSLAGRSSYNEQFF
>few|TRBV6-5|.|TRBJ1-1
TGTGCCAGCACGCTCCTCACGGGGAACACTGAAGCTTTCTTT
CASTLLTGNTEAFF
>.|TRBV6-5|TRBD1|TRBJ1-2
TGTGCCAGCAGTTTCCTGGAAGGGGGCAGCTATGGCTACACCTTC
CASSFLEGGSYGYTF
>.|TRBV9|.|TRBJ1-1
TGTGCCAGCAGCGGAGGAGGGAACACTGAAGCTTTCTTT
CASSGGGNTEAFF
>.|TRBV5-1|TRBD1|TRBJ1-4
TGCGCCAGCAGTTTCGATCCGCCGGACAGGGATGAAAAACTGTTTTTT
CASSFDPPDRDEKLFF
>.|TRBV27|TRBD1|TRBJ1-2
TGTGCCAGCAGGGGGACAGGGGTCTATGGCTACACCTTC
CASRGTGVYGYTF
>.|TRBV27|.|TRBJ2-2
TGTGCCAGCACTCCAGGGAACACCGGGGAGCTGTTTTTT
CASTPGNTGELFF
>.|TRBV18|TRBD1|TRBJ1-5
TGTGCCAGCTCACCGAGGCAGGGGGATCAGCCCCAGCATTTT
CASSPRQGDQPQHF
>.|TRBV27|.|TRBJ1-1
TGTGCCAGCACAAAATGGGGGGGAGGCACTGAAGCTTTCTTT
CASTKWGGGTEAFF
>.|TRBV25-1|TRBD1|TRBJ1-6
TGTGCCAGCGGGACAGGGGGAACCTATAATTCACCCCTCCACTTT
CASGTGGTYNSPLHF
>.|TRBV4-1|.|TRBJ1-4
TGCGCCAGCAGCCAAGAACAGGTGTCGGGTGAAAAACTGTTTTTT
CASSQEQVSGEKLFF
>.|TRBV2|TRBD1|TRBJ1-1
TGTGCCACTTCCCGACAGGGGCCAACGGGGAACACTGAAGCTTTCTTT
CATSRQGPTGNTEAFF
>.|TRBV28|TRBD1|TRBJ1-2
TGTGCCAGCAGTTTAGCGGCAGGGGGCGACCATGGCTACACCTTC
CASSLAAGGDHGYTF
>.|TRBV10-1|TRBD1|TRBJ2-3
TGCGCCAGCAGTGGACAGGGGGCAACAGATACGCAGTATTTT
CASSGQGATDTQYF
>.|TRBV7-6|.|TRBJ2-2
TGTGCCAGCAGCTTAGTACTAAACACCGGGGAGCTGTTTTTT
CASSLVLNTGELFF
>once|TRBV4-1|.|TRBJ1-5
TGCGCCAGCAGCCTCGTTGTGGGGGGTAATCAGCCCCAGCATTTT
CASSLVVGGNQPQHF
>.|TRBV5-1|.|TRBJ1-6
TGCGCCAGCAGCTTGGCAGGGCCGCGGTATTCACCCCTCCACTTT
CASSLAGPRYSPLHF
>.|TRBV19|TRBD1|TRBJ1-5
TGTGCCAGTAGTATCGTCGACAGGGTGAATCAGCCCCAGCATTTT
CASSIVDRVNQPQHF
>few|TRBV11-2|TRBD1|TRBJ2-3
TGTGCCAGCAGCTTGCAGGGGGAGAGAGATACGCAGTATTTT
CASSLQGERDTQYF
>.|TRBV2|.|TRBJ2-5
TGTGCCAGCAGTGTCTTTCCGGGAAGGGAAGAGACCCAGTACTTC
CASSVFPGREETQYF
>.|TRBV6-1|.|TRBJ1-2
TGTGCCAGCAGTGAAGTTAGCCGCTATGGCTACACCTTC
CASSEVSRYGYTF
>few|TRBV2|.|TRBJ2-3
TGTGCCAGCACCCGGACAGAGCCCAGCACAGATACGCAGTATTTT
CASTRTEPSTDTQYF
>.|TRBV6-6|TRBD1|TRBJ1-2
TGTGCCAGCAGTCCGACGGGACAGGTCAATGGCTACACCTTC
CASSPTGQVNGYTF
>many|TRBV19|TRBD1|TRBJ2-6
TGTGCCAGTAGTCCCAGGGGGTACGGGGCCAACGTCCTGACTTTC
CASSPRGYGANVLTF
>few|TRBV5-1|.|TRBJ1-6
TGCGCCAGCAGCTTAGGGGCAGGGAAGGGAAATTCACCCCTCCACTTT
CASSLGAGKGNSPLHF
>.|TRBV19|.|TRBJ1-1
TGTGCCAGTAGTATAGTGGGCGACCTTGAAGCTTTCTTT
CASSIVGDLEAFF
>.|TRBV7-9|.|TRBJ2-1
TGTGCCAGCAGCTTCGGCGGGTACAATGAGCAGTTCTTC
CASSFGGYNEQFF
>.|TRBV4-1|TRBD1|TRBJ1-6
TGCGCCAGCAGCCCGGGACAGGTTTCCCCCCTCCACTTT
CASSPGQVSPLHF
>once|TRBV19|.|TRBJ1-1
TGTGCCAGTCGCGACAGGCCAAACACTGAAGCTTTCTTT
CASRDRPNTEAFF
>few|TRBV28|TRBD1|TRBJ2-1
TGTGCCTCAACAGGGGGAGCCTACAATGAGCAGTTCTTC
CASTGGAYNEQFF